The 29 T cell receptor beta chains in this list originate from one sample, sequenced in a study of T cells in Graves' hyperthyroidism and ophthalmopathy. Template material for amplifying TCR beta CDR3 regions consisted of RNA transcripts. A first-round RT-PCR of the TCR CDR3 used the HTBI primer set. One entry per CDR3 protein results from TCRdb running MiXCR on the multiplex PCR reads. The sample shows over 350,000 distinct CDR3 sequences, roughly 13% of them seen only once. Sequencing was carried out using blood. These receptors all stem from a man aged 45 to 65 with Graves' ophthalmopathy.

This clonotype appeared many times. The chain couples TRBV6-1 to TRBJ2-1; either TRBD1 or TRBD2 may fit D (5 bases each). Germline CDR1 MNHNS, CDR2 SASEGT. Trimming shortened V by 4 bases and J by 5 bases, and 15 bases separated the two germline ends. The CDR3 sequence is 15 residues long. CDR3 coding DNA: TGTGCCAGCAGTGGAAGCCCGAGGGGTAACAATGAGCAGTTCTTC. This gives the protein CASSGSPRGNNEQFF.

The CDR3 nucleotides are TGCGCCAGCAGCTTGAGTCTAGCCTTTATACTCTACAATGAGCAGTTCTTC. Its translation: CASSLSLAFILYNEQFF. This chain connects TRBV5-1 to TRBJ2-1; D perhaps matches TRBD2 (5 bases). CDR1 is SGHRS and CDR2 is YFSETQ in the germline V gene. The length of the CDR3 is 17 residues. The V end lost 1 base, the J end lost 3 bases, and 17 bases lay between the germline ends.

This clonotype was seen many times. This sequence joins TRBV6-1 and TRBJ2-5; 12 nucleotides line up with TRBD1. Germline V gene sequence: CDR1 MNHNS, CDR2 SASEGT. The CDR3 length is 18 residues. V lost 6 bases and J lost 5; bases outside the gene matches: 16. DNA of the CDR3: TGTGCCAGCAGCGACCGGGGACAGGGGGCAGTGATAGGGGAGACCCAGTACTTC. This encodes CASSDRGQGAVIGETQYF.

This clonotype showed up many times. The chain uses TRBV20-1 and TRBJ2-5, with D possibly being TRBD2 (5 bases). CDR1 is DFQATT and CDR2 is SNEGSKA in the germline V gene (reference sequence). The CDR3 is 10 residues long. The ends were cut back, 4 bases at V and 7 bases at J, with 7 bases in the middle. This chain's CDR3 is CSAKSGTQYF. The CDR3 DNA reads as TGCAGTGCTAAGAGCGGGACCCAGTACTTC.

There are many counts of this clonotype. The chain carries TRBV20-1 and TRBJ2-1; the match to TRBD2 covers 11 bases. CDR3 size: 17 residues. CDR1 and CDR2 from the germline V gene are DFQATT and SNEGSKA (reference sequence). The V and J ends lost 7 bases and 0 bases, in that order; junction bases with no gene match: 11. The CDR3 reads CSDSTGTSGYSYNEQFF. The CDR3 DNA is TGCAGTGACTCGACCGGGACTAGCGGCTACTCCTACAATGAGCAGTTCTTC.

This clonotype has just a few counts. The V call is TRBV6-5, the J call TRBJ2-1; 7 bases are shared with TRBD2. Germline lookup yields CDR1 MNHEY and CDR2 SVGAGI. The CDR3 has 15 amino acids. Trimming at V came to 2 bases and at J to 2 bases, leaving 3 bases not matched to a gene. The CDR3 is CASSYTGGTYNEQFF. The CDR3 DNA sequence: TGTGCCAGCAGTTACACCGGGGGGACCTACAATGAGCAGTTCTTC.

The chain carries TRBV10-3 and TRBJ1-1; D remains unclear. V lost 0 bases to trimming and J lost 6 bases, with 11 bases between them. CDR3 size: 14 residues. Germline CDR1 reads ENHRY; CDR2 reads SYGVKD. The CDR3: CAISESPRRAEAFF. CDR3 bases: TGTGCCATCAGTGAGTCCCCAAGGAGGGCTGAAGCTTTCTTT.

The chain employs TRBV20-1 and TRBJ2-5; no firm D call. The V end lost 7 bases, the J end lost 3 bases, and 9 bases lay between the germline ends. The germline V gene has CDR1 DFQATT and CDR2 SNEGSKA (reference sequence). The CDR3 length is 11 residues. CDR3 in DNA: TGCAGTGATCCCCGTGAAGAGACCCAGTACTTC. Amino acids: CSDPREETQYF.

The sample holds a few counts of this clonotype. V and J are TRBV5-4 and TRBJ2-6, with 7 bases matching TRBD1. V lost 9 bases, J lost 0 bases, and 3 bases stayed unmatched. CDR3 length equals 14 residues. From germline, CDR1 is SGHNT and CDR2 YYREEE (reference sequence). Here the CDR3 reads CAIKGASGANVLTF. The CDR3 region has the DNA TGTGCCATAAAGGGGGCCTCTGGGGCCAACGTCCTGACTTTC.

In this sample, this clonotype turned up many times. The chain combines TRBV18 with TRBJ1-2, with D uncertain. CDR1 is KGHSH, CDR2 LQKENI, per germline. V was cut by 4 bases and J by 0 bases, with 6 bases left in between. This CDR3 comprises 13 residues. CDR3 bases: TGTGCCAGCTCACATAAAGCTAACTATGGCTACACCTTC. Protein sequence: CASSHKANYGYTF.

This clonotype was found once. The rearrangement joins TRBV19 to TRBJ2-7; perhaps D is TRBD1 or TRBD2 (6 bases each). The germline CDR1 and CDR2 sequences are LNHDA and SQIVND (reference sequence). V lost 6 bases and J 6 bases, leaving 18 bases between the germline ends. This CDR3 has 14 residues. Written as DNA, the CDR3 is TGTGCCAGTAGCGACGGGAAGGGGGGCCTCGAGCAGTACTTC. It codes for CASSDGKGGLEQYF. Variable domain in full (rest from reference TRBV19 and TRBJ2-7): DGGITQSPKYLFRKEGQNVTLSCEQNLNHDAMYWYRQDPGQGLRLIYYSQIVNDFQKGDIAEGYSVSREKKESFPLTVTSAQKNPTAFYLCASSDGKGGLEQYFGPGTRLTVT.

This clonotype was seen at least ten times. V and J are TRBV3-1 and TRBJ2-1; D tentatively reads TRBD1 or TRBD2 (5 bases each). The CDR3 spans 16 residues. Germline V lookup: CDR1 LGHDT, CDR2 YNNKEL (reference sequence). Trimming removed 2 bases at V and 0 bases at J, with 11 bases between. CDR3 region: CASSQRGLSSYNEQFF. In DNA, the CDR3 is TGTGCCAGCAGCCAACGGGGCCTTAGCTCCTACAATGAGCAGTTCTTC.

The chain is built from TRBV7-9 and TRBJ1-2; D not resolved. V was pared by 5 bases and J by 2 bases, with 15 bases between. The length of the CDR3 is 15 residues. Looked up from germline, CDR1 is SEHNR and CDR2 is FQNEAQ (reference sequence). CDR3 residues: CASSLTPTSNYGYTF. In nucleotides, the CDR3 is TGTGCCAGCAGCCTCACCCCGACCTCAAACTATGGCTACACCTTC.

This clonotype was recorded many times. V and J are TRBV3-1 and TRBJ2-7; no definite D call. This CDR3 spans 14 amino acids. The germline V gene encodes CDR1 LGHDT and CDR2 YNNKEL (reference sequence). V was shortened by 1 base and J by 0 bases, with 7 bases between the two germline ends. The CDR3 spells CASSQALSSYEQYF. The CDR3 region has the DNA TGTGCCAGCAGCCAAGCCCTAAGCTCCTACGAGCAGTACTTC.

This clonotype was counted at least ten times. The chain carries TRBV29-1 and TRBJ2-2; the match to TRBD2 covers 8 bases. V trimming: 4 bases; J trimming: 1 base; junction bases outside the gene matches: 11. The CDR3 covers 17 residues. The germline gives CDR1 SQVTM, CDR2 ANQGSEA. The CDR3 is CSVGGGSGTLNTGELFF. The CDR3 DNA sequence: TGCAGCGTTGGAGGGGGTAGCGGGACCCTGAACACCGGGGAGCTGTTTTTT.

This clonotype was seen many times. The J gene is TRBJ1-1, the V gene TRBV5-1; D is undetermined. The CDR3 extends over 14 amino acids. V dropped 2 bases and J dropped 3 bases, with 11 bases sitting between them. CDR1 and CDR2 from the germline V gene are SGHRS and YFSETQ. The CDR3 DNA follows: TGCGCCAGCAGCTTCCGGGTGTTTGACACTGAAGCTTTCTTT. Translating gives CASSFRVFDTEAFF. Looking up the rest from reference TRBV5-1 and TRBJ1-1 gives the full variable domain: KAGVTQTPRYLIKTRGQQVTLSCSPISGHRSVSWYQQTPGQGLQFLFEYFSETQRNKGNFPGRFSGRQFSNSRSEMNVSTLELGDSALYLCASSFRVFDTEAFFGQGTRLTVV.

This clonotype was seen ten or more times. V is TRBV6-1 and J is TRBJ2-7; a possible D gene is TRBD1 (5 bases). The CDR3 runs to 15 residues. Germline loops: CDR1 MNHNS, CDR2 SASEGT. Trimming took off 8 bases at V and 3 bases at J, with 20 bases between the two ends. CDR3 sequence reads: CASSLGQGSVYEQYF. CDR3 coding DNA: TGTGCCAGCTCCTTAGGGCAGGGAAGTGTCTACGAGCAGTACTTC.

There are many counts of this clonotype. The chain has TRBV30 and TRBJ1-5; 8 bases line up with TRBD1. After removal of 1 base from V and 7 bases from J, the junction contained 15 bases not matched to a gene. The CDR3 sequence is 17 residues long. The germline CDR1 and CDR2 sequences are GTSNPN and SVGIG (reference sequence). For the CDR3, the DNA is TGTGCCTGGAGTGCCGGGACAGGCCTTGGGGGGTTCCAGCCCCAGCATTTT. Its translation is CAWSAGTGLGGFQPQHF. Based on the CDR3 plus reference TRBV30 and TRBJ1-5, the full variable domain is SQTIHQWPATLVQPVGSPLSLECTVEGTSNPNLYWYRQAAGRGLQLLFYSVGIGQISSEVPQNLSASRPQDRQFILSSKKLLLSDSGFYLCAWSAGTGLGGFQPQHFGDGTRLSIL.

The table lists this clonotype with many counts. The rearrangement joins TRBV30 to TRBJ2-3; a weak D match, TRBD2 (7 bases). CDR1 and CDR2 (germline): GTSNPN, SVGIG (reference sequence). CDR3 size: 14 residues. V lost 1 base and J lost 5, with 13 bases in between. The CDR3 reads CAWSELGGGDTQYF. CDR3 in DNA: TGTGCCTGGAGTGAGCTGGGAGGGGGAGATACGCAGTATTTT.

This chain joins TRBV6-5 and TRBJ2-2, with TRBD2 matching 8 bases. V was pared by 0 bases and J by 4 bases, with 4 bases of the junction left unmatched. This CDR3 has 16 amino acids. Germline CDR1 reads MNHEY; CDR2 reads SVGAGI. CDR3 coding DNA: TGTGCCAGCAGTTACTCTTATCGGGAGGGCACCGGGGAGCTGTTTTTT. This translates into CASSYSYREGTGELFF.

This clonotype was seen at least ten times. This chain uses TRBV7-2 with TRBJ2-7; weak D call: TRBD2 (7 bases). Trimming took off 3 bases at V and 0 bases at J, with 12 bases between the two ends. The CDR3 has 15 amino acids. CDR1 and CDR2 (germline): SGHTA, FQGNSA. The CDR3 sequence is CASSLGGASSYEQYF. In DNA form, the CDR3 reads TGTGCCAGCAGCTTGGGGGGGGCCAGCTCCTACGAGCAGTACTTC.

The chain couples TRBV7-2 to TRBJ2-5; 9 bases map to TRBD1. J gave up 5 bases and V 5 bases, and 6 bases lay outside the gene matches. From germline, CDR1 is SGHTA and CDR2 FQGNSA. The CDR3 is 14 residues long. The CDR3 DNA is TGTGCCAGCAGCCTACAGGGGGCGCGGGAGACCCAGTACTTC. This codes for CASSLQGARETQYF.

The chain couples TRBV11-2 to TRBJ2-4; 8 bases fit TRBD1. Germline values: CDR1 SGHAT, CDR2 FQNNGV. The V gene end was trimmed by 3 bases and the J gene end by 3 bases; junction bases not matched to a gene: 10. The CDR3 length is 17 residues. The CDR3 DNA follows: TGTGCCAGCAGCTTCCCGCAGGGGGCGAGGGTCAAAAACATTCAGTACTTC. Translation: CASSFPQGARVKNIQYF. The variable domain in full, with the rest retrieved from reference TRBV11-2 and TRBJ2-4, is EAGVAQSPRYKIIEKRQSVAFWCNPISGHATLYWYQQILGQGPKLLIQFQNNGVVDDSQLPKDRFSAERLKGVDSTLKIQPAKLEDSAVYLCASSFPQGARVKNIQYFGAGTRLSVL.

This clonotype was counted ten times or more. The CDR3 sequence is CASSPARGNEQFF. CDR3 nucleotide sequence: TGTGCCAGCAGCCCAGCCCGGGGCAATGAGCAGTTCTTC. The chain is built from TRBV3-1 and TRBJ2-1, with a tentative D call TRBD2 (5 bases). Trimming stripped 4 bases from V and 6 bases from J, with 10 bases between. Per germline, CDR1 LGHDT and CDR2 YNNKEL (reference sequence). The CDR3 extends over 13 amino acids.

This clonotype was seen repeatedly, ten times or more. The chain links TRBV30 to TRBJ1-2; D call uncertain. CDR3 length: 13 amino acids. Germline values: CDR1 GTSNPN, CDR2 SVGIG (reference sequence). V dropped 2 bases and J dropped 9 bases, with 16 bases sitting between them. CDR3 protein: CAWSPVVEVRYTF. The CDR3 bases are TGTGCCTGGAGTCCTGTAGTAGAGGTTCGCTACACCTTC.

This clonotype showed up many times. This chain uses TRBV20-1 with TRBJ2-7, with 14 bases lining up with TRBD2. Germline assignment: CDR1 DFQATT and CDR2 SNEGSKA (reference sequence). The CDR3 spans 15 residues. V lost 6 bases to trimming and J lost 3 bases; unmatched junction nucleotides: 7. The CDR3 loop reads CSARTSGRWYYEQYF. The CDR3 nucleotides are TGCAGTGCAAGGACTAGCGGGAGGTGGTACTACGAGCAGTACTTC.

In its sample, this clonotype was seen a few times. The gene calls are TRBV19 and TRBJ1-5; D may be TRBD1 (5 bases). This CDR3 has 16 amino acids. V was cut by 0 bases and J by 3 bases, with 12 bases left in between. CDR1 is LNHDA, CDR2 SQIVND, per germline (reference sequence). For the CDR3, the DNA is TGTGCCAGTAGTATAGAAACGGGGGTGATCAATCAGCCCCAGCATTTT. Protein product: CASSIETGVINQPQHF.

This clonotype was seen ten or more times. The rearrangement uses TRBV6-1 and TRBJ2-7; tentatively, D is TRBD2 (5 bases). V was cut by 6 bases and J by 7 bases, with 13 bases left in between. Germline V CDR1 and CDR2: MNHNS, SASEGT. The CDR3 length is 12 residues. The CDR3 DNA is TGTGCCAGCAGCCCTGGCCGGGGAGAGCAGTACTTC. Protein: CASSPGRGEQYF.

The rearrangement joins TRBV6-5 to TRBJ1-2, with TRBD1 matching 9 bases. V lost 0 bases, J lost 7 bases, and 12 bases stayed unmatched. The CDR3 is 17 amino acids. Germline CDR1 is MNHEY and CDR2 is SVGAGI. DNA for the CDR3: TGTGCCAGCAGTTACTCAAACAGGGGGCGCTTCTCCGGTGGCTACACCTTC. Amino acids: CASSYSNRGRFSGGYTF.